Below, one T cell receptor (beta chain) is given with its context. The sample belongs to a study of blood T cell repertoires in COVID-19. Whole-study context: COVID-19 samples collected from the United States, Italy and Spain covered acute and convalescent phases.

Study members were between roughly 18 and 90 years old and lived in some 26 US regions. Participants had their cohort set by participant-reported clinical history. Exposed volunteers were people who met a COVID-19 case within 2 weeks before study entry. Germline CDR1 is MDHEN and CDR2 is SYDVKM. There are 13 residues in the CDR3. With 7 bases removed from V and 2 bases from J, the gap between germline ends came to 12 bases. The repertoire was sequenced with immunoSEQ multiplex PCR; TCRdb's copy has only in-frame clones and lacks some. The repertoire holds around 340,000 clones, with 88% as singletons.

The clonotype was recovered from a woman aged 25 to 39 who had been exposed to COVID-19. The source material was PBMCs or T cells enriched from blood (not recorded which). The chain carries TRBV28 and TRBJ2-7, with TRBD1 as a possible D gene (5 bases). The CDR3 bases are TGTGCCAGCATTGGGTCCAGGGCCTACGAGCAGTACTTC. It codes for CASIGSRAYEQYF.